Included here is one TCR beta chain sequence, with context. The target antigen is unknown. The sample is drawn from a study of CD8+ T cells in alopecia areata. Study context: For the treated group, dosing was oral tofacitinib at 5 to 10 mg twice daily. The study's findings and limits: Compared with normal scalp, lesional scalp had higher clonality and more expanded CD8+ clones.

The CDR3 extends over 15 amino acids. Germline CDR1 is SQVTM and CDR2 is ANQGSEA. V shed 4 bases, J shed 2 bases, and the junction held 6 bases outside the gene matches. cDNA prepared by RNA extraction and subsequent reverse transcription served as the template for sequencing. Only in-frame clones appear in the TCRdb table, and some are missing; sequencing was by immunoSEQ multiplex PCR. In the table there are 150,000 to 250,000 clones, more than 55% of which are singletons. The treatment: oral pan-JAK inhibitor, 5-10 mg twice daily. Alopecia areata patients had lesional scalp punch biopsies and peripheral blood taken from them.

The source is a human donor with alopecia areata. Material: CD4+ T cells sorted from blood, obtained at week 4, from a patient treated with tofacitinib. The chain uses TRBV29-1 and TRBJ2-1; 9 bases fit TRBD2. The CDR3 DNA is TGCAGCGTTGCCCCCAGACTAGCGGCCTACAATGAGCAGTTCTTC. This sequence encodes CSVAPRLAAYNEQFF.